This TCR beta chain is from a study of cytomegalovirus exposure and HLA in healthy donors. It was with 60 Vbeta and 13 Jbeta primers that the PCR ran. Clones were sequenced by immunoSEQ multiplex PCR, and TCRdb holds only the in-frame ones, with some missing. The sample lists about 140,000 clones; 80% were seen once. The CDR3 is made up of 14 amino acids. Germline V gives CDR1 WSHSY, CDR2 SAAADI. Trimming removed 7 bases from V and 0 bases from J; junction bases left unmatched: 3. The sample taken for sequencing was PBMCs. The clonotype comes from a man aged 50 or older in good health and CMV-seronegative. The gene calls are TRBV10-2 and TRBJ2-3; 8 bases agree with TRBD2. The CDR3 bases are TGCGCCAGCATTGTAGCGGGGAGCACAGATACGCAGTATTTT. Translated: CASIVAGSTDTQYF.